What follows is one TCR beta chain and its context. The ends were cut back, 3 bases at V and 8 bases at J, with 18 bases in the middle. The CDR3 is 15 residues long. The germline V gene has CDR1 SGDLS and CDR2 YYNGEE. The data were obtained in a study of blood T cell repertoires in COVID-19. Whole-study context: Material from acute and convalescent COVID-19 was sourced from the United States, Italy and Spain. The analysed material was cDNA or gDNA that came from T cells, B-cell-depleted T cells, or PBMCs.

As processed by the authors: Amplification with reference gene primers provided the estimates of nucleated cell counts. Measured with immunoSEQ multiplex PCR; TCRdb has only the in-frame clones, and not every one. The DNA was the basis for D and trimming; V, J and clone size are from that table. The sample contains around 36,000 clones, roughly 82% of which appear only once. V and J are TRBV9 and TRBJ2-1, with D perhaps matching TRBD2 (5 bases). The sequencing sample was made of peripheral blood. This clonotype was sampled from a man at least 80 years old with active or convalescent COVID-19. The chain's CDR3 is CASSASGTLGDEQFF. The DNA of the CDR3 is TGTGCCAGCAGCGCTTCGGGCACACTAGGCGATGAGCAGTTCTTC.